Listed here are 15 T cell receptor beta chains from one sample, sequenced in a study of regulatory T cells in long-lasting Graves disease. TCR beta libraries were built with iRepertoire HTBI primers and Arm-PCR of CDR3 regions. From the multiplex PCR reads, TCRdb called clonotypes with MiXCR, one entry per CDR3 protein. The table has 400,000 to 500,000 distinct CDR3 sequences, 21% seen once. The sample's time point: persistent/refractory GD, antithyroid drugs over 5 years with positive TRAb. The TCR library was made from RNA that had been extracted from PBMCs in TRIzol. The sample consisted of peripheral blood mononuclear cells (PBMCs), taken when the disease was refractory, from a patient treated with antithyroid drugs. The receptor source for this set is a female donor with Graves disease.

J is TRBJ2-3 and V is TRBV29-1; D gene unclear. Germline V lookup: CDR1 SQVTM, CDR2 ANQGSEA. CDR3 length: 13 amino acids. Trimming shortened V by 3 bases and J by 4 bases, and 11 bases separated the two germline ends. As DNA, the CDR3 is TGCAGCGTTGAGGCTAGATCATCAGATACGCAGTATTTT. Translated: CSVEARSSDTQYF.

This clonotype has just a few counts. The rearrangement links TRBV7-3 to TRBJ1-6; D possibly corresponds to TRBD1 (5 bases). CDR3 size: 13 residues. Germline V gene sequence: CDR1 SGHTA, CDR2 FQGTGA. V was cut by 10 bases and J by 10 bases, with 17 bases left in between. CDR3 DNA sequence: TGTGCCACATCCTCCGGGAGGGGCTCACCCCTCCACTTT. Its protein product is CATSSGRGSPLHF.

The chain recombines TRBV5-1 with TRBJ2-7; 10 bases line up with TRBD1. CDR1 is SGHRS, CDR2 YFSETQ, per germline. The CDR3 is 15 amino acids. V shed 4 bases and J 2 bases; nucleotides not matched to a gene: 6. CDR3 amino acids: CASSAGQGDAYEQYF. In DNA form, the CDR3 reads TGCGCCAGCAGCGCCGGACAGGGGGACGCCTACGAGCAGTACTTC.

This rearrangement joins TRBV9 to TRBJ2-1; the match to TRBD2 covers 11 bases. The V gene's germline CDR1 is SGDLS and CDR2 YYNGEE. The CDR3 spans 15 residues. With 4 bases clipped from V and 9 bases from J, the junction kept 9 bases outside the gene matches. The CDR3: CASSTGLAELVEQFF. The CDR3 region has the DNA TGTGCCAGCAGCACGGGACTAGCGGAGCTGGTTGAGCAGTTCTTC.

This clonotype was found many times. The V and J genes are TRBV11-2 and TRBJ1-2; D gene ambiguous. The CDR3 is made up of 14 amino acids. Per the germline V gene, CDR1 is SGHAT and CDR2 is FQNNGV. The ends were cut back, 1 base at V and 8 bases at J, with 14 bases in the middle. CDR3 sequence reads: CASSLAGPGVGYTF. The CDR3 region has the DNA TGTGCCAGCAGCTTAGCAGGCCCCGGGGTAGGCTACACCTTC. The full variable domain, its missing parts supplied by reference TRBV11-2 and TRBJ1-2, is EAGVAQSPRYKIIEKRQSVAFWCNPISGHATLYWYQQILGQGPKLLIQFQNNGVVDDSQLPKDRFSAERLKGVDSTLKIQPAKLEDSAVYLCASSLAGPGVGYTFGSGTRLTVV.

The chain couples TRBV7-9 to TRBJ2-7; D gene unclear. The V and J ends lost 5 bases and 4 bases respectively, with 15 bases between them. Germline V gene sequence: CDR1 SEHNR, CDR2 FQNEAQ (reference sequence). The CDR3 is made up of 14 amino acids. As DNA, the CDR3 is TGTGCCAGCAGCCTCAGTATGGGCCTGTACGAGCAGTACTTC. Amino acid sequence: CASSLSMGLYEQYF. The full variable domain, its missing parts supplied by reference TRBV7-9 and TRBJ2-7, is DTGVSQNPRHKITKRGQNVTFRCDPISEHNRLYWYRQTLGQGPEFLTYFQNEAQLEKSRLLSDRFSAERPKGSFSTLEIQRTEQGDSAMYLCASSLSMGLYEQYFGPGTRLTVT.

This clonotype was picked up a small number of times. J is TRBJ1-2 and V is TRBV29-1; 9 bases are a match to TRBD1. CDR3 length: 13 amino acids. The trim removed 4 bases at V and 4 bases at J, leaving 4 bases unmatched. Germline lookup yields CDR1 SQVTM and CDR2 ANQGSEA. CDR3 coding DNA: TGCAGCGTTGCTACAGGGGGCTCCTATGGCTACACCTTC. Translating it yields CSVATGGSYGYTF.

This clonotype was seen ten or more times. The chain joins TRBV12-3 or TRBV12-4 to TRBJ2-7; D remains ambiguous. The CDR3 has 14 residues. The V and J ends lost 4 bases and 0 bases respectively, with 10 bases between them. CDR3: CASSSSTVSYEQYF. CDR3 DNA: TGTGCCAGCAGTTCCTCGACGGTCTCCTACGAGCAGTACTTC.

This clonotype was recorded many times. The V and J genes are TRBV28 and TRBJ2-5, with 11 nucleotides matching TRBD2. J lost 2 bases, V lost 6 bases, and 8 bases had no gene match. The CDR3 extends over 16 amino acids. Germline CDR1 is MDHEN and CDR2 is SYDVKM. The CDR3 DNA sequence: TGTGCCAGCAGCCAACTGACTAGCGGGAAACAAGAGACCCAGTACTTC. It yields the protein CASSQLTSGKQETQYF.

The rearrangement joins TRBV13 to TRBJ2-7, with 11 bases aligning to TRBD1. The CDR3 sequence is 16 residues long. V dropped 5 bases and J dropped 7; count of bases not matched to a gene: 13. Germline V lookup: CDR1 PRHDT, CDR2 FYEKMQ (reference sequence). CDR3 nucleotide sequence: TGTGCCAGCAGCCCCTTACTCGGACAGGGGGCTGGTGAGCAGTACTTC. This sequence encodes CASSPLLGQGAGEQYF.

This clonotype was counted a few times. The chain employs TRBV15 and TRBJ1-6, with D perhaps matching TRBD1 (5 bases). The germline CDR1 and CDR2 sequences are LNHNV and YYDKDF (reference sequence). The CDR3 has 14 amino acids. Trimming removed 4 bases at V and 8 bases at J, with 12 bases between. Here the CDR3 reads CATSTGKGDSPLHF. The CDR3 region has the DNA TGTGCCACCAGCACCGGGAAAGGGGATTCACCCCTCCACTTT.

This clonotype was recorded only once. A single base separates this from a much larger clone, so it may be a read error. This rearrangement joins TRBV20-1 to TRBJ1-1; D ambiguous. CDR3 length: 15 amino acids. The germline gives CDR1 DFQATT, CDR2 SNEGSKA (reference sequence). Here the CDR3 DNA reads TGCGGTGCTAGAGATCAAGTCGGGCCGAACACTGAAGCTTTCTTT. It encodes CGARDQVGPNTEAFF.

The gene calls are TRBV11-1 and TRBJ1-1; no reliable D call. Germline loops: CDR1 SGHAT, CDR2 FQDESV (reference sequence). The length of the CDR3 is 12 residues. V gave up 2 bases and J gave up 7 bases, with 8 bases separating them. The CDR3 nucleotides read TGTGCCAGCAGCTTAAAAAGCTTTGAAGCTTTCTTT. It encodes CASSLKSFEAFF.

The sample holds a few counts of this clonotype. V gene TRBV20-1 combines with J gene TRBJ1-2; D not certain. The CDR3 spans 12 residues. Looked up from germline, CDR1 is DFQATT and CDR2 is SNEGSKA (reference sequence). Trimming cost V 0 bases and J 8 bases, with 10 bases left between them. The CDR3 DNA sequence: TGCAGTGCTAGAGATCCCTTAGGAGGCTACACCTTC. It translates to CSARDPLGGYTF.

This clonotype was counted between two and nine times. In DNA, the CDR3 is TGCGCCAGCAGCCAAGGGATGGGACTAGCCGGCGAGCAGTACTTC. This codes for CASSQGMGLAGEQYF. The rearrangement uses TRBV4-1 and TRBJ2-7; 9 bases align to TRBD2. The trim removed 1 base at V and 6 bases at J, leaving 7 bases unmatched. CDR3 length: 15 amino acids. The V gene's germline CDR1 is MGHRA and CDR2 YSYEKL.